The next 3 T cell receptor beta chains were all read from a single sample in a study of naive and memory T cell subsets (dated by TCRdb to about 2017). The library was produced with UMI-ligation and nested PCR. TCRdb records Illumina MiSeq as the sequencer. The ligated cDNA was amplified by four rounds of PCR, in which nested alpha and beta constant region primers were used together with the SP2 primer. The public reads were reprocessed in TCRdb via fastp at Q25 and MiXCR, keeping in-frame beta chains. Records with the same CDR3 protein are collapsed into one entry carrying the most frequent genes and DNA. Recorded for this sample are tens of thousands of distinct CDR3 sequences; 6% of them occurred a single time. Of the sample, 6.2% falls within the top ten clones. The meaning of the sample's treatment or condition label: skin biopsy from PPD injection site in Mantoux-positive individual. Using 3' ligation of a UMI-containing oligonucleotide to TCR cDNA, the study laid out a robust and sensitive protocol to amplify, sequence and analyze TCRs.

Material: skin, obtained from a tuberculin skin test site. All receptors come from an adult in good health.

This clonotype was observed many times. This chain links TRBV4-2 with TRBJ2-2; 13 bases match TRBD2. This CDR3 is built from 18 residues. V shed 1 base, J shed 1 base, and the junction held 3 bases outside the gene matches. Germline CDR1 LGHNA, CDR2 YNFKEQ. CDR3 DNA: TGTGCCAGCAGCCAAGGGGGACTAGCGGGAATGAACACCGGGGAGCTGTTTTTT. As protein: CASSQGGLAGMNTGELFF.

This clonotype was detected ten times or more. This chain uses TRBV7-9 with TRBJ2-1; D is unresolved. This CDR3 comprises 11 residues. CDR1 is SEHNR, CDR2 FQNEAQ, per germline (reference sequence). The V gene lost 6 bases and the J gene lost 11 bases, with 11 bases spanning the gap. The CDR3 is CASSYQGKQFF. Here the CDR3 DNA reads TGTGCCAGCAGTTACCAAGGCAAGCAGTTCTTC. Complete variable domain (other parts from reference TRBV7-9 and TRBJ2-1): DTGVSQNPRHKITKRGQNVTFRCDPISEHNRLYWYRQTLGQGPEFLTYFQNEAQLEKSRLLSDRFSAERPKGSFSTLEIQRTEQGDSAMYLCASSYQGKQFFGPGTRLTVL.

This clonotype has ten or more counts. The rearrangement joins TRBV29-1 to TRBJ1-2; D remains unclear. CDR3 length: 13 amino acids. The germline V gene has CDR1 SQVTM and CDR2 ANQGSEA. V lost 7 bases, J lost 2 bases, and 14 bases lay in between. The CDR3 DNA follows: TGCAGCGGTACCAGTGGAGGGAACTATGGCTACACCTTC. Protein product: CSGTSGGNYGYTF.